Shown below are 25 T cell receptor beta chains from a single sample sequenced in a study of Ad26.COV2.S vaccination and SARS-CoV-2 variants. This sample's treatment: roughly 18 received Ad26.COV2.S at low or high dose, single or two shots; five or six received placebo; per-sample allocation not given. The samples date from day 63 after the first vaccine or placebo injection. Sequenced by immunoSEQ multiplex PCR; TCRdb stores in-frame clones only, minus some. The table lists some 300,000 clones, around 81% of them singletons. Sequencing was performed on peripheral blood, taken in a trial of Ad26.COV2.S vaccine versus placebo. These receptors all stem from a person between 18 and 60 years old who received the Ad26.COV2.S COVID-19 vaccine or a placebo.

The rearrangement uses TRBV18 and TRBJ1-5, with D uncertain. Germline lookup yields CDR1 KGHSH and CDR2 LQKENI. The ends were cut back, 3 bases at V and 5 bases at J, with 8 bases in the middle. The CDR3 runs to 13 residues. The CDR3 DNA is TGTGCCAGCTCACCTATTAGGCATCAGCCCCAGCATTTT. The encoded protein is CASSPIRHQPQHF.

This clone was recorded once. The rearrangement links TRBV27 to TRBJ1-2; maybe TRBD1 (5 bases). Deletions cut 0 bases from V and 4 bases from J, with 9 bases between. This CDR3 comprises 14 residues. The germline V gene encodes CDR1 MNHEY and CDR2 SMNVEV (reference sequence). DNA of the CDR3: TGTGCCAGCAGTTTATCGGCAGGGTTCTATGGCTACACCTTC. Residues: CASSLSAGFYGYTF.

The genes are TRBV28 and TRBJ2-1; 13 nucleotides align to TRBD2. CDR1 and CDR2 from the germline V gene are MDHEN and SYDVKM. Losses at the gene ends were 2 bases for V and 8 bases for J; bases not matched to a gene: 3. This CDR3 is built from 15 residues. The CDR3 here is CASSLTSGGVYEQFF. The CDR3 nucleotides read TGTGCCAGCAGTTTAACTAGCGGGGGGGTCTATGAGCAGTTCTTC.

The chain uses TRBV5-5 and TRBJ1-1; the D gene is possibly TRBD1 (5 bases). CDR3 length: 16 residues. Per the germline V gene, CDR1 is SGHKS and CDR2 is YYEKEE (reference sequence). V gave up 0 bases and J gave up 1 base, with 13 bases separating them. CDR3 sequence: CASSLAPGRGNTEAFF. Here the CDR3 DNA reads TGTGCCAGCAGCTTGGCCCCGGGGAGGGGGAACACTGAAGCTTTCTTT.

This chain joins TRBV6-5 and TRBJ1-2; no definite D call. The CDR3 has 14 amino acids. The germline CDR1 and CDR2 sequences are MNHEY and SVGAGI. V dropped 6 bases and J dropped 8 bases, with 19 bases sitting between them. CDR3 nucleotide sequence: TGTGCCAGCAGCGCACCGTCATTCTACGAGGGCTACACCTTC. It translates to CASSAPSFYEGYTF.

This clone was counted a few times. This chain links TRBV7-2 with TRBJ2-7, with D perhaps being TRBD1 or TRBD2 (6 bases each). Trimming left V 1 base short and J 7 bases short, with 14 bases between. Germline V gives CDR1 SGHTA, CDR2 FQGNSA. The CDR3 sequence is 14 residues long. The DNA of the CDR3 is TGTGCCAGCAGCTTAGTGTCGGGGGCTACAGAGCAGTACTTC. This translates into CASSLVSGATEQYF.

In DNA, the CDR3 is TGTGCCAGCAGCCTCCAAGGCACGAGCTCCTACGAGCAGTACTTC. It encodes CASSLQGTSSYEQYF. The chain recombines TRBV7-9 with TRBJ2-7, with D unclear. This CDR3 is built from 15 residues. Trimming cost V 5 bases and J 0 bases, with 14 bases left between them. Germline values: CDR1 SEHNR, CDR2 FQNEAQ (reference sequence).

The chain uses TRBV4-1 and TRBJ1-3; 7 nucleotides match TRBD1. The CDR3 extends over 16 amino acids. CDR1 is MGHRA and CDR2 is YSYEKL in the germline V gene. V lost 4 bases, J lost 3 bases, and 9 bases stayed unmatched. The CDR3 DNA is TGCGCCAGCAGCCCACAGGGGAGGGACTTTGGAAACACCATATATTTT. Translation: CASSPQGRDFGNTIYF.

V is TRBV9 and J is TRBJ1-2; unclear D gene. V was pared by 3 bases and J by 2 bases, with 20 bases between. CDR3 length: 17 amino acids. Germline CDR1 SGDLS, CDR2 YYNGEE. The CDR3 DNA reads as TGTGCCAGCAGCGGAGGTCAGGACCGACTCCTAAACTATGGCTACACCTTC. Its protein is CASSGGQDRLLNYGYTF.

This chain connects TRBV10-3 to TRBJ1-2; D is perhaps TRBD1 (6 bases). Trimming left V 5 bases short and J 4 bases short, with 20 bases between. Germline lookup yields CDR1 ENHRY and CDR2 SYGVKD. The CDR3 contains 16 residues. The CDR3 loop reads CAISNPSTGLVYGYTF. The DNA of the CDR3 is TGTGCCATCAGTAATCCTTCGACAGGCCTAGTCTATGGCTACACCTTC.

The table lists this clone with a count of one. V and J are TRBV7-3 and TRBJ1-3; 11 nucleotides align to TRBD1. V shed 5 bases, J shed 8 bases, and the junction held 5 bases outside the gene matches. Germline V gene lookup returns CDR1 SGHTA and CDR2 FQGTGA. The CDR3 consists of 14 residues. The CDR3 nucleotides are TGTGCCAGCAGCCGGACAGGGGGCATGGACACCATATATTTT. As protein: CASSRTGGMDTIYF.

The gene calls are TRBV11-3 and TRBJ2-7; unclear D gene. V was shortened by 1 base and J by 6 bases, with 7 bases between the two germline ends. This CDR3 region has 12 residues. The germline V gene encodes CDR1 SGHNT and CDR2 YENEEA. The CDR3 spells CASSLGFGEQYF. As DNA, the CDR3 is TGTGCCAGCAGCTTAGGGTTCGGCGAGCAGTACTTC.

The chain couples TRBV2 to TRBJ1-3, with 9 bases matching TRBD1. V was clipped by 7 bases and J by 0 bases; unmatched bases: 1. The CDR3 has 14 residues. CDR1 and CDR2 from the germline V gene are SNHLY and FYNNEI. CDR3 bases: TGTGCCAGCATGACAGGGGGCTCTGGAAACACCATATATTTT. The encoded protein is CASMTGGSGNTIYF.

The chain carries TRBV7-3 and TRBJ2-7, with TRBD2 identical over 7 bases. CDR3 length equals 13 residues. The J segment lost 6 bases and the V segment lost 5 bases, leaving 7 bases of the junction unmatched. Germline values: CDR1 SGHTA, CDR2 FQGTGA. The CDR3 region is CASSQSSGGEQYF. The CDR3 region has the DNA TGTGCCAGCAGCCAGTCATCGGGGGGCGAGCAGTACTTC.

The V gene is TRBV30, the J gene TRBJ2-4, with D uncertain. The V and J ends lost 4 bases and 0 bases respectively, with 13 bases between them. Per the germline V gene, CDR1 is GTSNPN and CDR2 is SVGIG (reference sequence). CDR3 size: 15 residues. The CDR3 protein is CAWKGGGIAKNIQYF. In DNA form, the CDR3 reads TGTGCCTGGAAAGGCGGCGGAATAGCCAAAAACATTCAGTACTTC.

This chain joins TRBV5-4 and TRBJ2-7, with D tentatively TRBD2 (5 bases). This CDR3 is built from 15 residues. Per germline, CDR1 SGHNT and CDR2 YYREEE (reference sequence). Trimming took 3 bases from V and 0 from J, leaving 13 bases between them. The CDR3 DNA sequence: TGTGCCAGCAGCTCGCGGACTGACCTCTCCTACGAGCAGTACTTC. Translated: CASSSRTDLSYEQYF.

The chain couples TRBV10-3 to TRBJ1-1; 7 bases are shared with TRBD1. V was pared by 11 bases and J by 0 bases, with 6 bases of the junction left unmatched. Germline-derived CDR1 and CDR2 are ENHRY and SYGVKD. The CDR3 totals 13 residues. Written as DNA, the CDR3 is TGTGCCCTCCGGACAGGAGTGAACACTGAAGCTTTCTTT. Its protein is CALRTGVNTEAFF.

The table lists this clone with a few counts. The CDR3 is CASSYDRNSPLHF. The CDR3 DNA reads TGTGCCAGCAGTTACGACAGGAATTCACCCCTCCACTTT. V is TRBV6-5 and J is TRBJ1-6, with a tentative D call TRBD1 (6 bases). Germline V gives CDR1 MNHEY, CDR2 SVGAGI. The CDR3 spans 13 residues. The germline V and J ends were trimmed by 2 bases and 7 bases, with 6 bases remaining between them.

The V and J genes are TRBV6-1 and TRBJ2-2; D gene ambiguous. This CDR3 is built from 16 residues. V was clipped by 4 bases and J by 5 bases, with 17 bases between them. Germline assignment: CDR1 MNHNS and CDR2 SASEGT. CDR3 bases: TGTGCCAGCAGTGTTCAAAGGGCGCGGTTGACCGGGGAGCTGTTTTTT. This translates into CASSVQRARLTGELFF.

As regards this clone: Other DNA sequences in this sample translate to the same CDR3. The J gene is TRBJ1-1, the V gene TRBV19; D call uncertain. Germline V gene data show CDR1 as LNHDA and CDR2 as SQIVND (reference sequence). This CDR3 comprises 14 residues. V lost 3 bases, J lost 1 base, and 9 bases lay in between. This CDR3 is CASSITPTNTEAFF. DNA for the CDR3: TGTGCCAGTAGTATTACACCGACGAACACTGAAGCTTTCTTT.

A few counts support this clone. The chain employs TRBV6-6 and TRBJ2-5, with no clear D. The CDR3 contains 12 residues. The germline CDR1 and CDR2 sequences are MNHNY and SVGAGI (reference sequence). Trimming pared 4 bases from V and 5 bases from J, leaving 8 bases between. The CDR3 protein is CASSSFSETQYF. The CDR3 nucleotides are TGTGCCAGCAGTTCCTTTAGCGAGACCCAGTACTTC.

The chain carries TRBV7-9 and TRBJ2-3; tentatively, D is TRBD1 (5 bases). This CDR3 spans 13 amino acids. V shed 9 bases and J shed 1 base, with 11 bases lying between them. Per germline, CDR1 SEHNR and CDR2 FQNEAQ (reference sequence). The CDR3 is CARESTGTDTQYF. CDR3 bases: TGTGCCAGGGAGTCGACAGGCACAGATACGCAGTATTTT.

The chain recombines TRBV10-3 with TRBJ1-5; the D gene is possibly TRBD1 (5 bases). The CDR3 totals 14 residues. Germline loops: CDR1 ENHRY, CDR2 SYGVKD. V lost 6 bases and J 7 bases, leaving 16 bases between the germline ends. The CDR3 DNA sequence: TGTGCCATCAGCATTCAGGGAGGGGAACAGCCCCAGCATTTT. Amino acid sequence: CAISIQGGEQPQHF.

V and J are TRBV19 and TRBJ2-2; D ambiguous. Trimming took 10 bases from V and 1 from J, leaving 10 bases between them. The CDR3 has 13 residues. Germline V CDR1 and CDR2: LNHDA, SQIVND (reference sequence). Here the CDR3 reads CATPMGNTGELFF. DNA for the CDR3: TGTGCCACCCCCATGGGGAACACCGGGGAGCTGTTTTTT.

The chain carries TRBV6-5 and TRBJ1-4; 8 bases agree with TRBD1. J was trimmed by 8 bases and V by 6 bases; bases with no gene match: 8. Per the germline V gene, CDR1 is MNHEY and CDR2 is SVGAGI. The CDR3 totals 14 residues. The CDR3 nucleotides are TGTGCCAGCAGGATAGACAGGGGTCGGGAAAAACTGTTTTTT. Translated: CASRIDRGREKLFF.